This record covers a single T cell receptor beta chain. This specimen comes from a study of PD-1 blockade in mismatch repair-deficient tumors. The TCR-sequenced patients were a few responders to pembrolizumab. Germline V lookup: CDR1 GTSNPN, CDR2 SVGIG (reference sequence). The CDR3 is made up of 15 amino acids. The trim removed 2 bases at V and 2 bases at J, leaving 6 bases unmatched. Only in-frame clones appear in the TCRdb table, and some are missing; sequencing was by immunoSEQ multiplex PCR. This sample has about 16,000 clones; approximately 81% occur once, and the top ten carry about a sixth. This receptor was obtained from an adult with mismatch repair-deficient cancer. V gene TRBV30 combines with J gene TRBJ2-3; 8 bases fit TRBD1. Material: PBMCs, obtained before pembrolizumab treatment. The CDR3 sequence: CAWSPGGSFTDTQYF. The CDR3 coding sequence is TGTGCCTGGAGTCCAGGGGGCAGTTTCACAGATACGCAGTATTTT.